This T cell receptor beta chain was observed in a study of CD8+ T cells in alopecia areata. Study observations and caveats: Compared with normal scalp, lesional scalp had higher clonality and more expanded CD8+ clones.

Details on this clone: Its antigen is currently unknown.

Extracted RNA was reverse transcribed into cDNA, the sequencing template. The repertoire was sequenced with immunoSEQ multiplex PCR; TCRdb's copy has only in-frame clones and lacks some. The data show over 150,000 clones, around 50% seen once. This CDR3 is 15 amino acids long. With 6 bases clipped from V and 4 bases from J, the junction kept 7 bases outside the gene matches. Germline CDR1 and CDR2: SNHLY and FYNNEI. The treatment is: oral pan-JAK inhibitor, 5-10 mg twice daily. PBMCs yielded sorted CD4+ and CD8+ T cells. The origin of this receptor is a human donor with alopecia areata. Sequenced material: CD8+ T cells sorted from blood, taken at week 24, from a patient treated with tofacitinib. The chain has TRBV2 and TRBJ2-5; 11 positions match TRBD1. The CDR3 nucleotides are TGTGCCAGCAGGCCGGGACAGGGGGTAGGAGAGACCCAGTACTTC. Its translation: CASRPGQGVGETQYF.